This T cell receptor beta chain emerged from a study of CD8 T cells in ankylosing spondylitis. General study points: In ankylosing spondylitis patients, matched synovial fluid reportedly showed significant enrichment of disease-linked clones. A TCR beta motif of 7 to 9 highly homologous variants seemed to mark ankylosing spondylitis blood. Clones linked with disease were CD8+ and fairly uncommon in the peripheral blood.

The table lists this clonotype with many counts. The antigen is undetermined. Germline V gene sequence: CDR1 SGDLS, CDR2 YYNGEE. This CDR3 spans 13 amino acids. Trimming shortened V by 3 bases and J by 3 bases, and 9 bases separated the two germline ends. Quantitative 5'-RACE with molecular barcodes generated TCR beta libraries. TCRdb independently ran MiXCR on the 5' RACE reads; one entry per CDR3 protein. The data contain roughly 38,000 distinct CDR3 sequences, 3% to 3.5% of them singletons. Sequenced: blood, either unsorted or a sorted T cell fraction (not recorded which). The V gene is TRBV9, the J gene TRBJ1-2; D is possibly TRBD1 (5 bases). The TCR originated in a male donor with ankylosing spondylitis or in good health (not recorded which). The CDR3 spells CASSGRGDYGYTF. CDR3 nucleotide sequence: TGTGCCAGCAGCGGCCGGGGGGACTATGGCTACACCTTC.